One sample yielded the 3 T cell receptor beta chains listed below, sequenced in a study of OX40 agonist ivuxolimab in advanced cancers. Data came from immunoSEQ multiplex PCR; TCRdb stores just in-frame clones and leaves some out. The data contain about 82,000 clones, 90% of them singletons. The sample in question was CD4+ or CD8+ T cells sorted from blood, obtained in a trial of the OX40 agonist ivuxolimab. These receptors were taken from an adult with an advanced solid tumor such as melanoma, head and neck, liver or kidney cancer.

The chain is built from TRBV29-1 and TRBJ2-7; D is unresolved. CDR1 SQVTM and CDR2 ANQGSEA come from the germline V gene. The CDR3 runs 14 residues. Trimming removed 5 bases from V and 0 bases from J, with 14 bases in between. The chain's CDR3 is CSVRLGPSSYEQYF. CDR3 nucleotide sequence: TGCAGCGTTCGCCTCGGCCCAAGCTCCTACGAGCAGTACTTC.

The CDR3 sequence: CATQGPGRLSYEQYF. CDR3 bases: TGTGCCACACAGGGGCCAGGGCGCTTATCCTACGAGCAGTACTTC. J is TRBJ2-7 and V is TRBV28, with 7 bases matching TRBD1. Germline V gene lookup returns CDR1 MDHEN and CDR2 SYDVKM. CDR3 size: 15 residues. The V and J ends lost 10 bases and 1 base, in that order; junction bases with no gene match: 13.

The chain couples TRBV11-2 to TRBJ2-2, with D unresolved. The V end lost 4 bases, the J end lost 8 bases, and 8 bases lay between the germline ends. The CDR3 runs 12 residues. The germline V gene has CDR1 SGHAT and CDR2 FQNNGV. CDR3 nucleotides: TGTGCCAGCAGCTCTGGGTTAGGGGAGCTGTTTTTT. Translated: CASSSGLGELFF.